Given below is one T cell receptor (beta chain) in context. Its specificity is unknown. Measured with immunoSEQ multiplex PCR; TCRdb has only the in-frame clones, and not every one. The sample includes approximately 70,000 clones, 80% of them seen just once. The sample originates from a study of T cell responses to AZD1222 COVID-19 vaccine. Per the germline V gene, CDR1 is KGHSH and CDR2 is LQKENI. The CDR3 loop spans 15 amino acids. The ends were cut back, 6 bases at V and 6 bases at J, with 15 bases in the middle. Overall study findings and caveats: Spike-specific TCR breadth and depth were elevated following two AZD1222 doses.

This receptor was identified in an adult who received the AZD1222 COVID-19 vaccine. The V gene is TRBV18, the J gene TRBJ1-6; D is ambiguous. The material was peripheral blood, obtained 28 days after the second AZD1222 dose. Here the CDR3 reads CASSSVLATNSPLHF. For the CDR3, the DNA is TGTGCCAGCTCCTCCGTCCTGGCTACTAATTCACCCCTCCACTTT.